Below are 3 T cell receptor beta chains sequenced from a single sample in a study of T cell repertoires in cytomegalovirus infection. Via MiXCR, TCRdb re-called the reads, giving one row per CDR3 protein. The sample shows 60,000 to 80,000 distinct CDR3 sequences, about 19% of them seen only once. No antigen is known for these receptors. Here the sequenced sample was CD8+ T cells from cultured PBMCs, taken from culture after CMV antigen stimulation. The origin of the receptors is a human donor in good health (CMV status not recorded). Some clones in this sample may be carry-over from other donors' samples.

This clonotype was detected only a few times. The genes are TRBV24-1 and TRBJ2-3; D is unresolved. The CDR3 contains 12 residues. CDR1 KGHDR and CDR2 SFDVKD come from the germline V gene. V dropped 4 bases and J dropped 9 bases, with 10 bases sitting between them. This chain's CDR3 is CATSDTLGTQYF. CDR3 in DNA: TGTGCCACCAGTGACACTTTAGGGACGCAGTATTTT.

The sample holds a few counts of this clonotype. V gene TRBV7-8 combines with J gene TRBJ1-6, with a possible D match to TRBD1 (5 bases). The CDR3 is made up of 16 amino acids. V lost 2 bases to trimming and J lost 7 bases, with 15 bases between them. Germline values: CDR1 SGHVS, CDR2 FQNEAQ. This CDR3 reads CASSLIIVDINSPLHF. The CDR3 DNA reads TGTGCCAGCAGCTTAATTATTGTGGACATAAATTCACCCCTCCACTTT.

J is TRBJ1-2 and V is TRBV29-1; possibly TRBD1 for D (5 bases). This CDR3 comprises 14 residues. CDR1 and CDR2 from the germline V gene are SQVTM and ANQGSEA. V was cut by 5 bases and J by 8 bases, with 21 bases left in between. The chain's CDR3 is CSVYRGREGEGYTF. CDR3 in DNA: TGCAGCGTTTATAGGGGAAGGGAAGGCGAGGGCTACACCTTC.